This T cell receptor (beta chain) was observed in a study of T cells in Graves' hyperthyroidism and ophthalmopathy. The investigators amplified TCR beta CDR3 regions from RNA transcripts. HTBI primers were employed in a first-round RT-PCR of the TCR CDR3. TCRdb redid the calling of the multiplex PCR reads with MiXCR, one entry per CDR3 protein. The repertoire holds approximately 400,000 distinct CDR3 sequences, with less than 20% as singletons. General study findings and limits: Classification by a 13 V-J model distinguished ophthalmopathy from stable hyperthyroidism.

PBMCs were derived from around 10 ml fresh peripheral blood. In this sample, this clonotype turned up many times. The antigen remains unidentified. The CDR3 has 16 amino acids. Unmatched junction bases numbered 8, after V lost 0 bases and J lost 4 bases. The chain uses TRBV12-3 or TRBV12-4 and TRBJ2-7; 8 bases line up with TRBD1. The sequencing input was blood. This sequence originates from a woman aged 18-35 years with Graves' hyperthyroidism that later progressed to Graves' ophthalmopathy. In DNA form, the CDR3 reads TGTGCCAGCAGTTTAGCTGGGACAGGCGGGGAATACGAGCAGTACTTC. As protein: CASSLAGTGGEYEQYF.